Following are 11 T cell receptor beta chains from one sample sequenced in a study of post-analysis software for immune sequencing data. Study results and limitations: There were a handful of TRBV segments more frequent in patients than controls, and TRBV5-6, TRBV5-1 and TRBV20-1 were among them.

Their recognized antigens are unknown. TCR beta cDNA libraries had unique molecular identifiers. TCRdb re-analysed the PCR reads in MiXCR, keeping a single row per CDR3 protein. The sample has 750,000 to 950,000 distinct CDR3 sequences; under 60% are singletons. The sample was blood. These receptors originate from a girl aged 10 to 17 with multiple sclerosis.

In its sample, this clonotype was seen a few times. The chain couples TRBV20-1 to TRBJ2-3; 10 bases line up with TRBD2. Germline V gene data show CDR1 as DFQATT and CDR2 as SNEGSKA (reference sequence). Germline trimming cut 1 base from V and 2 bases from J; bases unmatched to any gene: 3. The CDR3 spans 15 residues. This CDR3 is CSARASGRVTDTQYF. The CDR3 DNA is TGCAGTGCTAGAGCGAGCGGGAGGGTCACAGATACGCAGTATTTT.

V is TRBV14 and J is TRBJ2-7; D may be TRBD2 (6 bases). The V end lost 5 bases, the J end lost 0 bases, and 11 bases lay between the germline ends. The CDR3 consists of 14 residues. Germline CDR1 SGHDN, CDR2 FVKESK. CDR3 amino acids: CASSVLASSYEQYF. The DNA for the CDR3 is TGTGCCAGCAGCGTGCTAGCGTCCTCCTACGAGCAGTACTTC.

The chain combines TRBV6-2 or TRBV6-3 with TRBJ2-5, with unresolved D. From germline, CDR1 is MNHEY and CDR2 SVGEGT. This CDR3 comprises 14 residues. Trimming took off 2 bases at V and 5 bases at J, with 12 bases between the two ends. CDR3 DNA sequence: TGTGCCAGCAGTTACCATAGAAGATCGGAGACCCAGTACTTC. This sequence encodes CASSYHRRSETQYF.

The chain combines TRBV6-5 with TRBJ1-1; possible D gene TRBD1, 6 bases. Germline V gene data show CDR1 as MNHEY and CDR2 as SVGAGI. The CDR3 has 14 amino acids. The V gene lost 3 bases and the J gene lost 5 bases, with 13 bases spanning the gap. CDR3 DNA sequence: TGTGCCAGCAGTTATTGGCAGGGGAGGACTGAAGCTTTCTTT. Translating gives CASSYWQGRTEAFF.

The chain employs TRBV27 and TRBJ2-1; a possible D gene is TRBD2 (5 bases). This CDR3 region has 14 residues. The V gene lost 4 bases and the J gene lost 10 bases, with 17 bases spanning the gap. Germline V gene lookup returns CDR1 MNHEY and CDR2 SMNVEV (reference sequence). The CDR3 DNA sequence: TGTGCCAGCAGTTCCTTGGGCCCTAAGCGGGAGCAGTTCTTC. This translates into CASSSLGPKREQFF.

The V call is TRBV12-3 or TRBV12-4, the J call TRBJ1-4, with a weak D call TRBD1 (5 bases). The CDR3 runs to 16 residues. The V end was cut by 5 bases, the J end by 5 bases, with 18 bases between. In nucleotides, the CDR3 is TGTGCCAGCAGTGGGGGAACAAATCGGCCCAATGAAAAACTGTTTTTT. It codes for CASSGGTNRPNEKLFF.

This clonotype showed up just a few times. In DNA, the CDR3 is TGTGCCAGCAGCTTAGGGGACAGGGATACGCAGTATTTT. Encoded protein: CASSLGDRDTQYF. The rearrangement links TRBV7-9 to TRBJ2-3, with 8 bases that match TRBD1. This CDR3 is 13 amino acids long. The germline gives CDR1 SEHNR, CDR2 FQNEAQ (reference sequence). V lost 1 base, J lost 6 bases, and 0 bases stayed unmatched.

This clonotype was counted only a few times. The chain couples TRBV4-2 to TRBJ1-5; 9 bases align to TRBD1. The CDR3 has 15 amino acids. V lost 4 bases and J lost 4; bases outside the gene matches: 5. From germline, CDR1 is LGHNA and CDR2 YNFKEQ. DNA of the CDR3: TGTGCCAGCAGCCCCCGGACAGGGGCGAATCAGCCCCAGCATTTT. It specifies CASSPRTGANQPQHF.

This clonotype was seen a handful of times. The rearrangement joins TRBV7-2 to TRBJ2-7, with 8 bases that match TRBD2. V was pared by 4 bases and J by 0 bases, with 11 bases of the junction left unmatched. The CDR3 covers 17 residues. Per the germline V gene, CDR1 is SGHTA and CDR2 is FQGNSA. CDR3 sequence (DNA): TGTGCCAGCAGCTCTCTACCTAGCGGGCCCAGCTCCTACGAGCAGTACTTC. This translates into CASSSLPSGPSSYEQYF.

The chain is built from TRBV28 and TRBJ2-7; a weak D match, TRBD1 (5 bases). This CDR3 has 14 residues. The germline V and J ends were trimmed by 5 bases and 1 base, with 12 bases remaining between them. From germline, CDR1 is MDHEN and CDR2 SYDVKM. The CDR3 sequence: CASSPLQESYEQYF. CDR3 nucleotides: TGTGCCAGCAGTCCCCTACAGGAATCCTACGAGCAGTACTTC.

The chain is built from TRBV25-1 and TRBJ2-7; 7 nucleotides line up with TRBD2. CDR3 size: 14 residues. The V gene end was trimmed by 0 bases and the J gene end by 2 bases; junction bases not matched to a gene: 1. The germline V gene has CDR1 MGHDK and CDR2 SYGVNS. The CDR3 loop is CASSEYGGAYEQYF. CDR3 DNA sequence: TGTGCCAGCAGTGAATATGGGGGGGCCTACGAGCAGTACTTC.